These 20 T cell receptor beta chains were all obtained from the same sample, sequenced in a study of cytomegalovirus exposure and HLA in healthy donors. Both 60 Vbeta primers and 13 Jbeta primers went into the PCR. TCRdb keeps only in-frame clones here, not all; method: immunoSEQ multiplex PCR. This table has about 120,000 clones, approximately 80% appearing once. Sequencing used PBMCs. The receptors stem from a male donor in good health and CMV-seropositive.

V usage is TRBV10-3 and J usage is TRBJ1-1; possible D gene TRBD1, 5 bases. This CDR3 region has 14 residues. Germline lookup yields CDR1 ENHRY and CDR2 SYGVKD. V dropped 0 bases and J dropped 1 base, with 6 bases sitting between them. DNA for the CDR3: TGTGCCATCAGTGAGTCCGGGGGGAACACTGAAGCTTTCTTT. This encodes CAISESGGNTEAFF.

The V gene is TRBV6-4, the J gene TRBJ2-5, with TRBD2 matching 8 bases. The CDR3 totals 14 residues. Germline CDR1 reads MRHNA; CDR2 reads SNTAGT. The junction had 8 bases not matched to a gene; V was cut back by 6 bases and J by 5 bases. The CDR3 region has the DNA TGTGCCAGCAGGGAGCGGGGGTGGGGCGAGACCCAGTACTTC. Translation gives CASRERGWGETQYF.

The chain uses TRBV9 and TRBJ2-7; D unclear. The CDR3 runs to 14 residues. The germline V gene encodes CDR1 SGDLS and CDR2 YYNGEE. V lost 0 bases and J lost 1, with 8 bases in between. CDR3 sequence: CASSVEALSYEQYF. CDR3 in DNA: TGTGCCAGCAGCGTAGAAGCCCTATCCTACGAGCAGTACTTC.

This sequence joins TRBV7-8 and TRBJ2-5; D perhaps matches TRBD1 (6 bases). The end of the DNA is better explained by TRBJ2-7, so the J call may be wrong. The CDR3 spans 16 residues. Germline V gene data show CDR1 as SGHVS and CDR2 as FQNEAQ. CDR3 residues: CASSRYGTQNSYEQYF. CDR3 nucleotide sequence: TGTGCCAGCAGCCGATACGGGACACAAAATTCCTACGAGCAGTACTTC.

The chain has TRBV7-6 and TRBJ2-1; TRBD2 agrees at 7 bases. Germline-derived CDR1 and CDR2 are SGHVS and FNYEAQ. V shed 5 bases, J shed 0 bases, and the junction held 7 bases outside the gene matches. This CDR3 is 16 amino acids long. The CDR3: CASSGRASGSYNEQFF. CDR3 DNA: TGTGCCAGCAGCGGGAGAGCTAGCGGCTCCTACAATGAGCAGTTCTTC.

This clone was picked up one time. The V and J genes are TRBV28 and TRBJ2-2; no firm D call. Trimming cost V 3 bases and J 4 bases, with 12 bases left between them. Germline CDR1 reads MDHEN; CDR2 reads SYDVKM. The CDR3 length is 15 residues. DNA for the CDR3: TGTGCCAGCAGTTTCCCGGGTAGGCCCACCGGGGAGCTGTTTTTT. It translates to CASSFPGRPTGELFF.

Here the CDR3 DNA reads TGTGCCAGTAGTATGGGGAGGCCAAACATTCAGTACTTC. This codes for CASSMGRPNIQYF. The chain couples TRBV19 to TRBJ2-4, with D perhaps TRBD2 (6 bases). V lost 3 bases to trimming and J lost 6 bases, with 9 bases between them. The CDR3 has 13 amino acids. CDR1 and CDR2 (germline): LNHDA, SQIVND (reference sequence).

The V and J genes are TRBV27 and TRBJ1-5; D is unresolved. Germline assignment: CDR1 MNHEY and CDR2 SMNVEV (reference sequence). Trimming left V 1 base short and J 7 bases short, with 8 bases between. The CDR3 totals 13 residues. In DNA, the CDR3 is TGTGCCAGCAGTTTATTTTTCCTGCAGCCCCAGCATTTT. Translated: CASSLFFLQPQHF.

This clone has only a few counts. This chain connects TRBV4-3 to TRBJ2-7, with 8 bases matching TRBD1. This CDR3 comprises 14 residues. The V and J ends lost 1 base and 3 bases, in that order; junction bases with no gene match: 2. Germline V CDR1 and CDR2: LGHNA, YSLEER. Here the CDR3 DNA reads TGCGCCAGCAGCCAAGCCGGGACAGGCTACGAGCAGTACTTC. Translating it yields CASSQAGTGYEQYF.

The rearrangement uses TRBV30 and TRBJ1-1, with D unresolved. Trimming removed 1 base from V and 12 bases from J, with 9 bases in between. This CDR3 is built from 10 residues. CDR1 is GTSNPN and CDR2 is SVGIG in the germline V gene (reference sequence). The CDR3 protein is CAWSGEVTFF. The CDR3 nucleotides are TGTGCCTGGAGTGGAGAAGTTACTTTCTTT.

The chain recombines TRBV4-3 with TRBJ2-7, with 9 positions matching TRBD1. V lost 3 bases and J lost 1; bases outside the gene matches: 7. The CDR3 runs to 16 residues. The V gene's germline CDR1 is LGHNA and CDR2 YSLEER. CDR3 DNA sequence: TGCGCCAGCAGCCATGGAGCAGGGACAGGGTCCTACGAGCAGTACTTC. As protein: CASSHGAGTGSYEQYF.

The gene calls are TRBV28 and TRBJ1-2; 9 bases align to TRBD1. J gave up 5 bases and V 6 bases, and 4 bases lay outside the gene matches. The CDR3 contains 13 residues. Germline V CDR1 and CDR2: MDHEN, SYDVKM. CDR3 amino acids: CASRLQGAYGYTF. As DNA, the CDR3 is TGTGCCAGCAGGTTACAGGGGGCATATGGCTACACCTTC.

The table lists this clone with a few counts. The V and J genes are TRBV10-2 and TRBJ2-5; D is possibly TRBD1 (6 bases). Germline CDR1 is WSHSY and CDR2 is SAAADI. The CDR3 is made up of 15 amino acids. The V and J ends lost 1 base and 5 bases respectively, with 14 bases between them. CDR3 coding DNA: TGCGCCAGCAGTGAGTTCAGGGGTTCGGTGGAGACCCAGTACTTC. This encodes CASSEFRGSVETQYF.

The count of this clone is one. The chain carries TRBV30 and TRBJ2-5; 15 nucleotides line up with TRBD2. V gave up 2 bases and J gave up 3 bases; unmatched junction bases: 4. The CDR3 loop spans 16 amino acids. Germline CDR1 reads GTSNPN; CDR2 reads SVGIG (reference sequence). As DNA, the CDR3 is TGTGCCTGGAGTCCCGGGACTAGCGGGAGGAAAGAGACCCAGTACTTC. Translating it yields CAWSPGTSGRKETQYF.

The chain links TRBV19 to TRBJ2-3; 10 positions agree with TRBD2. The CDR3 loop spans 15 amino acids. With 4 bases clipped from V and 7 bases from J, the junction kept 8 bases outside the gene matches. Germline V CDR1 and CDR2: LNHDA, SQIVND (reference sequence). As DNA, the CDR3 is TGTGCCAGTAGTAAGGGAGCGGGAGGGCCACATACGCAGTATTTT. It codes for CASSKGAGGPHTQYF.

CDR3 nucleotide sequence: TGTGCCAGCAGCCAAGAGGCGGTAGCGGGGGGTGAGACCCAGTACTTC. It yields the protein CASSQEAVAGGETQYF. The genes are TRBV4-2 and TRBJ2-5, with 10 bases aligning to TRBD2. V lost 0 bases, J lost 5 bases, and 6 bases stayed unmatched. This CDR3 region has 16 residues. Germline V lookup: CDR1 LGHNA, CDR2 YNFKEQ.

A single count supports this clone. J is TRBJ2-7 and V is TRBV29-1; TRBD2 agrees at 14 bases. The germline V gene has CDR1 SQVTM and CDR2 ANQGSEA. Trimming cost V 5 bases and J 1 base; bases outside gene matches: 4. There are 15 residues in the CDR3. CDR3 nucleotides: TGCAGCGTTTCCAGGACTAGCGGGAGGTCCTACGAGCAGTACTTC. Residues: CSVSRTSGRSYEQYF.

The V call is TRBV15, the J call TRBJ2-5; 12 nucleotides line up with TRBD2. This CDR3 spans 15 amino acids. Germline V gene lookup returns CDR1 LNHNV and CDR2 YYDKDF (reference sequence). V lost 6 bases, J lost 4 bases, and 6 bases stayed unmatched. The CDR3 loop is CATRILAGGGETQYF. CDR3 sequence (DNA): TGTGCCACCAGGATACTAGCGGGAGGCGGAGAGACCCAGTACTTC.

This clone has a single count. The genes are TRBV2 and TRBJ1-4, with 7 bases aligning to TRBD1. This CDR3 is 14 amino acids long. V trimming: 7 bases; J trimming: 7 bases; junction bases outside the gene matches: 9. Germline V gives CDR1 SNHLY, CDR2 FYNNEI. Written as DNA, the CDR3 is TGTGCCAGCAATTTATGGGACAGTACTGAAAAACTGTTTTTT. Translation gives CASNLWDSTEKLFF.

The chain carries TRBV19 and TRBJ1-1, with D maybe TRBD1 (5 bases). Germline V lookup: CDR1 LNHDA, CDR2 SQIVND (reference sequence). Trimming took off 2 bases at V and 6 bases at J, with 13 bases between the two ends. This CDR3 has 14 residues. The CDR3: CASSIQRQGSEAFF. CDR3 coding DNA: TGTGCCAGTAGTATACAGAGGCAGGGATCTGAAGCTTTCTTT.